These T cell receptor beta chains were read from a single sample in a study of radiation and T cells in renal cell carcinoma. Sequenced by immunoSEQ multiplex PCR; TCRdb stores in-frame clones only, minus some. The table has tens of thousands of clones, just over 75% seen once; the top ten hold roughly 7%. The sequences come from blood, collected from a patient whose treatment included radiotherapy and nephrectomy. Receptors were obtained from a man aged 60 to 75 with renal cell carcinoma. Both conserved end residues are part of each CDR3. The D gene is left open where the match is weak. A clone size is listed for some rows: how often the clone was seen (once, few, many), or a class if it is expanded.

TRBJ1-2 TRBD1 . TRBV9 TGTGCCAGCAGCCCCCGGACAGGGGGCGGGGATGGCTACACCTTC CASSPRTGGGDGYTF
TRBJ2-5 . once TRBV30 TGTGCCTGGAGTCTAGACCGCGGCTTCCAAGAGACCCAGTACTTC CAWSLDRGFQETQYF
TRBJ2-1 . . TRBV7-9 TGTGCCAGCAGCTCCACTTACAATGAGCAGTTCTTC CASSSTYNEQFF
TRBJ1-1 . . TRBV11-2 TGTGCCAGCAGCTTATCCTCAAGGGGCGGGTCAGTGAACACTGAAGCTTTCTTT CASSLSSRGGSVNTEAFF
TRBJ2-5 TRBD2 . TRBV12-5 TGTGCTAGTGGTTTCGGCGGGAGTGCAGGAGAGACCCAGTACTTC CASGFGGSAGETQYF
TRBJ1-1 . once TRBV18 TGTGCCAGCTCACCAATTGAAGCGGGCACTGAAGCTTTCTTT CASSPIEAGTEAFF
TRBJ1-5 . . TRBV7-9 TGTGCCAGCAGCTTAGCCGACGGTAGCAATCAGCCCCAGCATTTT CASSLADGSNQPQHF
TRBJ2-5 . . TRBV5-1 TGCGCCAGCAGTTACGAATCTCAAGAGACCCAGTACTTC CASSYESQETQYF
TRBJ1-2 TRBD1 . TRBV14 TGTGCCAGCAGCCATCTCAGGGGGAATACAGGAAACTATGGCTACACCTTC CASSHLRGNTGNYGYTF
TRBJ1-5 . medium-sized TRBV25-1 TGTGCCAGCAGTGGCCGGGCCTCAAATCAGCCCCAGCATTTT CASSGRASNQPQHF
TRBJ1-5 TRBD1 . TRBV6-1 TGTGCCAGCAGTGAAGACAGGGGGCGAGGGCAGCCCCAGCATTTT CASSEDRGRGQPQHF
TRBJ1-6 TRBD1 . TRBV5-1 TGCGCCAGCAGCGAACAGGGGGCGCCTACCTTACCCCTCCACTTT CASSEQGAPTLPLHF
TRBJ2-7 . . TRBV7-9 TGTGCCAGCAGCCAAGGACAGGGAGGGTCCTACGAGCAGTACTTC CASSQGQGGSYEQYF
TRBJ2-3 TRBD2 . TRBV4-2 TGTGCCAGCAGCCAATCGCAGCGGGAGAGGGACACAGATACGCAGTATTTT CASSQSQRERDTDTQYF
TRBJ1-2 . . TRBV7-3 TGTGCCAGCAGCCCCGGGTCGCTGAGGGGCTACACCTTC CASSPGSLRGYTF
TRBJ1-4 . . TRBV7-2 TGTGCCAGCAGCCCATCGGGTCCGTCGGCGGAAAAACTGTTTTTT CASSPSGPSAEKLFF
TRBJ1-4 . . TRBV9 TGTGCCAGCAGCCCCAAGGGGGAAAAACTGTTTTTT CASSPKGEKLFF
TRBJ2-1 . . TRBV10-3 TGTGCCATCAGGGAGGCGGGAAGCTCCTACAATGAGCAGTTCTTC CAIREAGSSYNEQFF
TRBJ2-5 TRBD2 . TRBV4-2 TGTGCCAGCAGCCTGACTAGCGGGGGTCACCAAGAGACCCAGTACTTC CASSLTSGGHQETQYF
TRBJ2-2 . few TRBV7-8 TGTGCCAGCAGAACCGGGACGGGAAACACCGGGGAGCTGTTTTTT CASRTGTGNTGELFF
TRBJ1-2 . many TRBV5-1 TGCGCCAGCAGCCTTCAGACCGGGACTTCGGATGGCTACACCTTC CASSLQTGTSDGYTF
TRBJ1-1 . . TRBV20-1 TGCAGTGCTAGTGAAGCTTTCTTT CSASEAFF
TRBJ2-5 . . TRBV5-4 TGTGCCAGCAGCTTGGGTTTCCGAGAGACCCAGTACTTC CASSLGFRETQYF
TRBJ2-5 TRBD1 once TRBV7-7 TGTGCCAGCAGCTTAGATGGGACAGGGCCCCAAGAGACCCAGTACTTC CASSLDGTGPQETQYF
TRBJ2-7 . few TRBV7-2 TGTGCCAGCAGCTTAAGGGGTGTAAGGGAGCAGTACTTC CASSLRGVREQYF
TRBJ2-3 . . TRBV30 TGTGCCTGGACAGTTTCGGGCACAGATACGCAGTATTTT CAWTVSGTDTQYF
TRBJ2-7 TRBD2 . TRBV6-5 TGTGCCAGCCGGCGCGGGGGGGCCTCAGGAGAGCAGTACTTC CASRRGGASGEQYF
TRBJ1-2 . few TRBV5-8 TGTGCCAGCAGCTTTTCGTGGGAGGGCTACACCTTC CASSFSWEGYTF
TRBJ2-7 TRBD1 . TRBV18 TGTGCCAGCTCATTCAACCGGGACAGCGAGTACGAGCAGTACTTC CASSFNRDSEYEQYF
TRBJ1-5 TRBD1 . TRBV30 TGTGCCTGGAGTGGTCAAACAGGGGGCTCTCTCTGGGGCAATCAGCCCCAGCATTTT CAWSGQTGGSLWGNQPQHF
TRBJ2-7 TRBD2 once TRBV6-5 TGTGCCAGCCGCCTGGCGGGGGGGTCCTACGAGCAGTACTTC CASRLAGGSYEQYF
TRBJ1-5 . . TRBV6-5 TGTGCCAGCAGTCCCGTGGGACAGCCCCAGCATTTT CASSPVGQPQHF
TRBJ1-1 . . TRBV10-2 TGCGCCAGCAGTGACAGGGTGAACACTGAAGCTTTCTTT CASSDRVNTEAFF
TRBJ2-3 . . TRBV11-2 TGTGCCAGCAGCTTTGGGACTTCCCCCGATACGCAGTATTTT CASSFGTSPDTQYF
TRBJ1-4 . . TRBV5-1 TGCGCCAGCAGCTTGCTACAGGGCTCGGCTAATGAAAAACTGTTTTTT CASSLLQGSANEKLFF
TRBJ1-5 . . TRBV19 TGTGCCAGTAGGCGAGGACCGACAATCGACCCCCAGCATTTT CASRRGPTIDPQHF
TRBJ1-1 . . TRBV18 TGTGCCAGCTCTCTTCCTTTGGGGGCGTACACTGAAGCTTTCTTT CASSLPLGAYTEAFF
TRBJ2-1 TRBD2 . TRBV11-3 TGTGCCAGCAGCTTAGACTCGGGACTAGCGGGAAAGAATGAGCAGTTCTTC CASSLDSGLAGKNEQFF
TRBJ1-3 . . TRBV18 TGTGCCAGCTCACCACAAACCGGTACAGGACTCTCTGGAAACACCATATATTTT CASSPQTGTGLSGNTIYF
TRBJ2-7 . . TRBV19 TGTGCCAGTAGTATGGGGGGCCCAATAGTCCACGAGCAGTACTTC CASSMGGPIVHEQYF
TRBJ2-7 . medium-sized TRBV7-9 TGTGCCAGCAGCTTAGGACATCCCAACGAGCAGTACTTC CASSLGHPNEQYF
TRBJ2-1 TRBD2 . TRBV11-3 TGTGCCAGCAGCCCCGAGAGAGCGGGGTACAATGAGCAGTTCTTC CASSPERAGYNEQFF
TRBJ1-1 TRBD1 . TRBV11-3 TGTGCCAGCAGCAGGGACAGATTTGACACTGAAGCTTTCTTT CASSRDRFDTEAFF
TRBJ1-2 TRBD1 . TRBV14 TGTGCCAGCAGCCAAGGAGGACAGGATAGAGGCTACACCTTC CASSQGGQDRGYTF
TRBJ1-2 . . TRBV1 TGCACCAGCAGCGGGAGGGGGATTATGCTGGACTATGGCTACACCTTC CTSSGRGIMLDYGYTF
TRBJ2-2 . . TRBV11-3 TGTGCCAGCAGGGTGGGGGGAACGAACACCGGGGAGCTGTTTTTT CASRVGGTNTGELFF
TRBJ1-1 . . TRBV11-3 TGTGCCAGCAGCTTAGTCAGACACACTGAAGCTTTCTTT CASSLVRHTEAFF